The TCR beta chain under discussion was sequenced for a study of blood T cell repertoires in COVID-19. Germline values: CDR1 MNHEY, CDR2 SMNVEV (reference sequence). Trimming took 2 bases from V and 7 from J, leaving 12 bases between them. The CDR3 covers 14 residues. This clone turned up a few times. The repertoire was sequenced with immunoSEQ multiplex PCR; TCRdb's copy has only in-frame clones and lacks some. Counted here are approximately 300,000 clones, approximately 90% occurring once; the ten biggest clones make up roughly 3.3%. The rearrangement joins TRBV27 to TRBJ1-3; D unclear. This receptor was obtained from a woman in her forties with acute or convalescent COVID-19. Material for sequencing was peripheral blood. CDR3 loop: CASSLNGEVNTIYF. The CDR3 bases are TGTGCCAGCAGTTTAAACGGGGAAGTGAACACCATATATTTT.